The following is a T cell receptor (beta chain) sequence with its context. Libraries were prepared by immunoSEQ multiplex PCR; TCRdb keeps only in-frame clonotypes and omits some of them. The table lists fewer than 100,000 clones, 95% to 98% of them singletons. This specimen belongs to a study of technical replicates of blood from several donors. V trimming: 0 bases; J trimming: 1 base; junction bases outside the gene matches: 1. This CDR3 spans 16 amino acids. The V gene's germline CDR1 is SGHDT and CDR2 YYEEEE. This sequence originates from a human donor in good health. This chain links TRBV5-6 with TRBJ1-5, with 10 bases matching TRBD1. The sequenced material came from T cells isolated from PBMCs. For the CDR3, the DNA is TGTGCCAGCAGCTTGGGGACAGGGGGAAGCAATCAGCCCCAGCATTTT. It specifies CASSLGTGGSNQPQHF. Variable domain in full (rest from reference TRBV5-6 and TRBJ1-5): DAGVTQSPTHLIKTRGQQVTLRCSPKSGHDTVSWYQQALGQGPQFIFQYYEEEERQRGNFPDRFSGHQFPNYSSELNVNALLLGDSALYLCASSLGTGGSNQPQHFGDGTRLSIL.